This TCR beta chain appears in the sequencing data of a study of cytomegalovirus exposure and HLA in healthy donors. General study results and limits: In vitro data verified three CMV-associated chains as specific for CMV antigens.

About this clone: The target antigen is unknown.

Primers included in the PCR were 60 Vbeta and 13 Jbeta primers. Some clones are missing from TCRdb's copy, which holds only in-frame ones; the method was immunoSEQ multiplex PCR. The sample yields about 160,000 clones, about 77% seen once. Sequenced input: PBMCs. The clonotype comes from a woman in her 40s in good health and CMV-seropositive.

CDR3 sequence reads: CASSLQGQGAKNTEAFF. Here the CDR3 DNA reads TGCGCCAGCAGCTTGCAAGGACAGGGGGCGAAGAACACTGAAGCTTTCTTT. The chain uses TRBV5-1 and TRBJ1-1, with 11 positions matching TRBD1. The CDR3 consists of 17 residues. CDR1 is SGHRS, CDR2 YFSETQ, per germline. The junction had 6 bases not matched to a gene; V was cut back by 1 base and J by 1 base.